Given below is one T cell receptor beta chain in context. Its specificity is not known. The CDR3 runs to 14 residues. The germline gives CDR1 MNHNY, CDR2 SVGAGI (reference sequence). V shed 1 base and J shed 4 bases, with 10 bases lying between them. This sample was taken from a study of vaccination effects on CD4 cells after COVID-19. General study results and limits: Convalescent patients were scarce, and early post-infection timepoints were absent.

Libraries were prepared by immunoSEQ multiplex PCR; TCRdb keeps only in-frame clonotypes and omits some of them. The table has over 45,000 clones, over 60% seen once. Isolating CD4+ T cells followed approximately 11 days of culture. The healthy vaccine recipients, who had no prior SARS-CoV-2 infection, showed negative nucleocapsid antibodies. Cultures got half-medium changes with IL-2 on days 3 and 7. Source: CD4+ T cells from PBMCs cultured without peptide, taken before COVID-19 vaccination. The chain links TRBV6-6 to TRBJ1-1, with D unclear. The receptor was isolated from a human donor who received a COVID-19 vaccine. This chain's CDR3 is CASSYWESPTEAFF. CDR3 coding DNA: TGTGCCAGCAGTTACTGGGAGAGTCCCACTGAAGCTTTCTTT.